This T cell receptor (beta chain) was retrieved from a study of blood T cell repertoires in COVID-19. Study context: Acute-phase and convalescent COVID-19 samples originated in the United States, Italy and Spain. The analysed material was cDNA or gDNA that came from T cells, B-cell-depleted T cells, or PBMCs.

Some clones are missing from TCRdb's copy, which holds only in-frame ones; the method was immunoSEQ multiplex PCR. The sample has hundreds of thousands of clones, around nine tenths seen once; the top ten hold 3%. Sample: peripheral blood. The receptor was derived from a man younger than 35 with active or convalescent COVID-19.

The CDR3 loop is CASREQGANEKLFF. The CDR3, as DNA: TGCGCCAGCAGGGAACAGGGGGCTAATGAAAAACTGTTTTTT. The chain is built from TRBV5-1 and TRBJ1-4; 8 nucleotides agree with TRBD1. V lost 5 bases to trimming and J lost 3 bases; unmatched junction nucleotides: 3. The germline V gene has CDR1 SGHRS and CDR2 YFSETQ. The CDR3 spans 14 residues.